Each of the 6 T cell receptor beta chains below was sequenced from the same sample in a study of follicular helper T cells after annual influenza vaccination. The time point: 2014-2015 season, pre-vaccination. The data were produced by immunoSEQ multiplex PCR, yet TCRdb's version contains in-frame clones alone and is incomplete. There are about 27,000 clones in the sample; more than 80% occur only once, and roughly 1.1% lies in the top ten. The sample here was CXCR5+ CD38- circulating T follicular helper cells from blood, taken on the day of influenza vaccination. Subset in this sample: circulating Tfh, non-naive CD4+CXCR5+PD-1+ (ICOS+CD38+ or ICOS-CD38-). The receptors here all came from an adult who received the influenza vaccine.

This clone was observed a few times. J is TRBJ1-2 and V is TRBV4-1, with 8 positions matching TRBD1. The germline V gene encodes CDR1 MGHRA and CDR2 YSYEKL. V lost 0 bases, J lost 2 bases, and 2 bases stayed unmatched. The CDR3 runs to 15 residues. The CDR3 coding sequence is TGCGCCAGCAGCCAAGACCCAGGGGGCAACTATGGCTACACCTTC. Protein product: CASSQDPGGNYGYTF.

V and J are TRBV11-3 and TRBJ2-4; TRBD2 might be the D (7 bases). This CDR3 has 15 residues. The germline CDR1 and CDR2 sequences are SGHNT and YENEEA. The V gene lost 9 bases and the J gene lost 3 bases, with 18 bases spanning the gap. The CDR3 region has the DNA TGTGCCAGAAAATGGGGGGGCGAAGGCAAAAACATTCAGTACTTC. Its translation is CARKWGGEGKNIQYF.

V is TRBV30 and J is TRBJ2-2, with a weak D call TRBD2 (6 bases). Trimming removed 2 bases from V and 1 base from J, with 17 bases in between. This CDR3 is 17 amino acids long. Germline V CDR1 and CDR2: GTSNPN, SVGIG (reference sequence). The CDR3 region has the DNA TGTGCCTGGAGTATAAGGTTTGCGGGGAGGAACACCGGGGAGCTGTTTTTT. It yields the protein CAWSIRFAGRNTGELFF.

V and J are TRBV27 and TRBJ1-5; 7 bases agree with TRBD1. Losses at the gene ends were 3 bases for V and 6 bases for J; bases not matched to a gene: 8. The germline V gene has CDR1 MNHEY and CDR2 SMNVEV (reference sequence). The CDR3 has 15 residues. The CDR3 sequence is CASSFSFRGVQPQHF. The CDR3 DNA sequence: TGTGCCAGCAGTTTTTCATTCAGGGGGGTTCAGCCCCAGCATTTT.

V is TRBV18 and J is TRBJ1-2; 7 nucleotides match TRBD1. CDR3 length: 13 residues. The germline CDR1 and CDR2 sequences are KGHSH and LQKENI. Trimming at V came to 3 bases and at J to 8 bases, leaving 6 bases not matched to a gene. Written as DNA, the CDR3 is TGTGCCAGCTCACCCGAACAGGGGTACGGCTACACCTTC. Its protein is CASSPEQGYGYTF. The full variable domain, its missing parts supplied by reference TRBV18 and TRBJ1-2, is NAGVMQNPRHLVRRRGQEARLRCSPMKGHSHVYWYRQLPEEGLKFMVYLQKENIIDESGMPKERFSAEFPKEGPSILRIQQVVRGDSAAYFCASSPEQGYGYTFGSGTRLTVV.

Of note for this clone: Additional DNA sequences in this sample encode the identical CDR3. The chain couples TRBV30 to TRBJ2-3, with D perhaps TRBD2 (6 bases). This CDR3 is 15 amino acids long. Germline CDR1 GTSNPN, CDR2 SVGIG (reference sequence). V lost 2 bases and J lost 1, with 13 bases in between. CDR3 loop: CAWSPPGLRTDTQYF. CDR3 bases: TGTGCCTGGAGTCCCCCGGGACTGCGCACAGATACGCAGTATTTT.